Listed below are T cell receptor beta chains from one sample, sequenced in a study of shared clonotypes between healthy human individuals. Repertoires were generated with immunoSEQ multiplex PCR, while TCRdb's copy carries only in-frame clones and drops some. The sample has about 2 million clones, about 95% seen once. Sequencing used naive CD4+ T cells sorted from blood. Receptors were obtained from a man aged 18 to 35 in good health. Each CDR3 is given with its conserved first and last residue. D genes are given only for firm matches. Not all rows give a size; the values are once, few, many and, for expanded clones, a class.

clone_size	v_call	j_call	d_call	cdr3_nt	cdr3_aa
NA	TRBV5-1	TRBJ2-1	TRBD2	TGCGCCAGCAGACTAGCGGGAAACAATGAGCAGTTCTTC	CASRLAGNNEQFF
NA	TRBV10-2	TRBJ1-3	NA	TGCGCCAGCAGTGAGTCGGTGGGCACCATATATTTT	CASSESVGTIYF
NA	TRBV11-2	TRBJ2-3	NA	TGTGCCAGCAGCTTAGGCTCCCACACAGATACGCAGTATTTT	CASSLGSHTDTQYF
NA	TRBV6-1	TRBJ2-7	TRBD1	TGTGCCAGCTCTACTTCCGGGACAGCCTACGAGCAGTACTTC	CASSTSGTAYEQYF
NA	TRBV6-6	TRBJ2-7	NA	TGTGCCAGCAGTTACTCGAGAAGTTTCTTTGTCTACGAGCAGTACTTC	CASSYSRSFFVYEQYF
NA	TRBV5-1	TRBJ2-7	NA	TGCGCCAGCAGCTTGGTAGACAGGCCGACCTCAGAGCAGTACTTC	CASSLVDRPTSEQYF
NA	TRBV11-2	TRBJ2-5	NA	TGTGCCAGCAGCTTAGCGGTACAAGAGACCCAGTACTTC	CASSLAVQETQYF
few	TRBV7-9	TRBJ1-6	NA	TGTGCCAGCAGCTTAGAGGGCAGTTCACCCCTCCACTTT	CASSLEGSSPLHF
NA	TRBV27	TRBJ2-1	TRBD2	TGTGCCAGCAGTTTCTCCGGACTAGCGGGGTACAATGAGCAGTTCTTC	CASSFSGLAGYNEQFF
NA	TRBV29-1	TRBJ2-2	NA	TGCAGCGTTTCCCGACAGGGACTGAACACCGGGGAGCTGTTTTTT	CSVSRQGLNTGELFF
NA	TRBV25-1	TRBJ2-2	TRBD1	TGTGCCAGCAGTGAATCAAGACAGGGGAACACCGGGGAGCTGTTTTTT	CASSESRQGNTGELFF
NA	TRBV5-4	TRBJ1-1	NA	TGTGCCAGCAGCGACGCAACAGGGAGCCGATCTGAAGCTTTCTTT	CASSDATGSRSEAFF
NA	TRBV6-1	TRBJ2-7	TRBD1	TGTGCCAGCAGTCGGACAGGCGAGCAGTACTTC	CASSRTGEQYF
NA	TRBV5-8	TRBJ2-5	NA	TGTGCCAGCAGCTCTGGACTCCAAGAGACCCAGTACTTC	CASSSGLQETQYF
NA	TRBV5-6	TRBJ2-3	NA	TGTGCCAGCAGCCATGCGGGCGGTGGAGATACGCAGTATTTT	CASSHAGGGDTQYF
NA	TRBV10-3	TRBJ1-1	NA	TGTGCCATCAGTCCATCGACAGGCCCGAACACTGAAGCTTTCTTT	CAISPSTGPNTEAFF
NA	TRBV5-6	TRBJ2-5	TRBD1	TGTGCCAGCAGCGATTACGGCAGGGGGCAAGAGACCCAGTACTTC	CASSDYGRGQETQYF
NA	TRBV6-1	TRBJ1-3	NA	TGTGCCAGCAGTCCGTTAAGCTCTGGAAACACCATATATTTT	CASSPLSSGNTIYF
once	TRBV5-1	TRBJ2-7	NA	TGCGCCAGCAGCTTAGGGACGGGTGGCTACGAGCAGTACTTC	CASSLGTGGYEQYF
NA	TRBV5-4	TRBJ2-2	TRBD2	TGTGCCAGCAGCCCCGGACTAGCGGGACCCGGGGAGCTGTTTTTT	CASSPGLAGPGELFF
NA	TRBV30	TRBJ2-5	TRBD2	TGTGCCTGGAGTGTATCCCTGACTAGCGGTTACTTGGAGACCCAGTACTTC	CAWSVSLTSGYLETQYF
NA	TRBV28	TRBJ2-7	TRBD2	TGTGCCAGCAGTTTCCGGTCTAGCGGGCGCTACTCCTACGAGCAGTACTTC	CASSFRSSGRYSYEQYF
NA	TRBV7-9	TRBJ2-7	NA	TGTGCCAGCAGCCGGGGGATTTACGAGCAGTACTTC	CASSRGIYEQYF
NA	TRBV19	TRBJ2-3	TRBD2	TGTGCCACATCCAAACTGGGACTAGGACCAGATACGCAGTATTTT	CATSKLGLGPDTQYF
NA	TRBV28	TRBJ1-2	NA	TGTGCCAGCAGTTTACCGAGCTATGGCTACACCTTC	CASSLPSYGYTF
NA	TRBV14	TRBJ1-1	TRBD1	TGTGCCAGCAGCCAGCAGACAGGGGGCATCACTGAAGCTTTCTTT	CASSQQTGGITEAFF
NA	TRBV7-2	TRBJ2-5	NA	TGTGCCAGCAGCTTAGATGGGGGGGCGCAGGAGACCCAGTACTTC	CASSLDGGAQETQYF
NA	TRBV30	TRBJ1-1	NA	TGTGCCTGGAGTGCAGGTCACACTGAAGCTTTCTTT	CAWSAGHTEAFF
NA	TRBV30	TRBJ2-5	TRBD1	TGTGCCTGGAACCTGGGGGACAGGGCTCAAGAGACCCAGTACTTC	CAWNLGDRAQETQYF
NA	TRBV28	TRBJ2-5	TRBD2	TGTGCCAGCAGCCGGGCGGGGGGGCTCTCAGAGACCCAGTACTTC	CASSRAGGLSETQYF
NA	TRBV5-1	TRBJ1-1	TRBD1	TGCGCCAGCAGCTCTACAGGGGGCACTGAAGCTTTCTTT	CASSSTGGTEAFF
NA	TRBV6-5	TRBJ2-4	NA	TGTGCCAGCACCCAGGGGTACATTCAGTACTTC	CASTQGYIQYF
few	TRBV19	TRBJ1-5	NA	TGTGCCAGTAGTATAGCCACGAAGGCCGTATCCTATCAGCCCCAGCATTTT	CASSIATKAVSYQPQHF
NA	TRBV11-2	TRBJ2-7	NA	TGTGCCAGCAGCCCCCAGCTCGGGCTCTACGAGCAGTACTTC	CASSPQLGLYEQYF
NA	TRBV28	TRBJ1-2	TRBD1	TGTGCCAGCAGTTCGACAGGGTCGACATTATATGGCTACACCTTC	CASSSTGSTLYGYTF
NA	TRBV27	TRBJ1-6	TRBD1	TGTGCCAGCAGTTTATCGATTGACAGGGACACCTATAATTCACCCCTCCACTTT	CASSLSIDRDTYNSPLHF
NA	TRBV4-1	TRBJ2-7	NA	TGCGCCAGCAGCCAACAACCGTTGGACAGCGGGGCTCCTTACGAGCAGTACTTC	CASSQQPLDSGAPYEQYF
once	TRBV18	TRBJ2-2	TRBD1	TGTGCCAGCTCACTACAGGGGGCAATAGTGAACACCGGGGAGCTGTTTTTT	CASSLQGAIVNTGELFF
NA	TRBV2	TRBJ2-5	NA	TGTGCCAGCCAGGTGGGGTACCAAGAGACCCAGTACTTC	CASQVGYQETQYF
NA	TRBV5-1	TRBJ1-4	NA	TGCGCCAGCAGCCAAGGCCGAGGGGATGAAAAACTGTTTTTT	CASSQGRGDEKLFF
NA	TRBV2	TRBJ2-4	TRBD1	TGTGCCTGCTCAACAGGGGCAAAAAACATTCAGTACTTC	CACSTGAKNIQYF
NA	TRBV7-2	TRBJ2-1	NA	TGTGCCAGCAGCACCGATAGCGCACCCTCGCGGGAGCAGTTCTTC	CASSTDSAPSREQFF